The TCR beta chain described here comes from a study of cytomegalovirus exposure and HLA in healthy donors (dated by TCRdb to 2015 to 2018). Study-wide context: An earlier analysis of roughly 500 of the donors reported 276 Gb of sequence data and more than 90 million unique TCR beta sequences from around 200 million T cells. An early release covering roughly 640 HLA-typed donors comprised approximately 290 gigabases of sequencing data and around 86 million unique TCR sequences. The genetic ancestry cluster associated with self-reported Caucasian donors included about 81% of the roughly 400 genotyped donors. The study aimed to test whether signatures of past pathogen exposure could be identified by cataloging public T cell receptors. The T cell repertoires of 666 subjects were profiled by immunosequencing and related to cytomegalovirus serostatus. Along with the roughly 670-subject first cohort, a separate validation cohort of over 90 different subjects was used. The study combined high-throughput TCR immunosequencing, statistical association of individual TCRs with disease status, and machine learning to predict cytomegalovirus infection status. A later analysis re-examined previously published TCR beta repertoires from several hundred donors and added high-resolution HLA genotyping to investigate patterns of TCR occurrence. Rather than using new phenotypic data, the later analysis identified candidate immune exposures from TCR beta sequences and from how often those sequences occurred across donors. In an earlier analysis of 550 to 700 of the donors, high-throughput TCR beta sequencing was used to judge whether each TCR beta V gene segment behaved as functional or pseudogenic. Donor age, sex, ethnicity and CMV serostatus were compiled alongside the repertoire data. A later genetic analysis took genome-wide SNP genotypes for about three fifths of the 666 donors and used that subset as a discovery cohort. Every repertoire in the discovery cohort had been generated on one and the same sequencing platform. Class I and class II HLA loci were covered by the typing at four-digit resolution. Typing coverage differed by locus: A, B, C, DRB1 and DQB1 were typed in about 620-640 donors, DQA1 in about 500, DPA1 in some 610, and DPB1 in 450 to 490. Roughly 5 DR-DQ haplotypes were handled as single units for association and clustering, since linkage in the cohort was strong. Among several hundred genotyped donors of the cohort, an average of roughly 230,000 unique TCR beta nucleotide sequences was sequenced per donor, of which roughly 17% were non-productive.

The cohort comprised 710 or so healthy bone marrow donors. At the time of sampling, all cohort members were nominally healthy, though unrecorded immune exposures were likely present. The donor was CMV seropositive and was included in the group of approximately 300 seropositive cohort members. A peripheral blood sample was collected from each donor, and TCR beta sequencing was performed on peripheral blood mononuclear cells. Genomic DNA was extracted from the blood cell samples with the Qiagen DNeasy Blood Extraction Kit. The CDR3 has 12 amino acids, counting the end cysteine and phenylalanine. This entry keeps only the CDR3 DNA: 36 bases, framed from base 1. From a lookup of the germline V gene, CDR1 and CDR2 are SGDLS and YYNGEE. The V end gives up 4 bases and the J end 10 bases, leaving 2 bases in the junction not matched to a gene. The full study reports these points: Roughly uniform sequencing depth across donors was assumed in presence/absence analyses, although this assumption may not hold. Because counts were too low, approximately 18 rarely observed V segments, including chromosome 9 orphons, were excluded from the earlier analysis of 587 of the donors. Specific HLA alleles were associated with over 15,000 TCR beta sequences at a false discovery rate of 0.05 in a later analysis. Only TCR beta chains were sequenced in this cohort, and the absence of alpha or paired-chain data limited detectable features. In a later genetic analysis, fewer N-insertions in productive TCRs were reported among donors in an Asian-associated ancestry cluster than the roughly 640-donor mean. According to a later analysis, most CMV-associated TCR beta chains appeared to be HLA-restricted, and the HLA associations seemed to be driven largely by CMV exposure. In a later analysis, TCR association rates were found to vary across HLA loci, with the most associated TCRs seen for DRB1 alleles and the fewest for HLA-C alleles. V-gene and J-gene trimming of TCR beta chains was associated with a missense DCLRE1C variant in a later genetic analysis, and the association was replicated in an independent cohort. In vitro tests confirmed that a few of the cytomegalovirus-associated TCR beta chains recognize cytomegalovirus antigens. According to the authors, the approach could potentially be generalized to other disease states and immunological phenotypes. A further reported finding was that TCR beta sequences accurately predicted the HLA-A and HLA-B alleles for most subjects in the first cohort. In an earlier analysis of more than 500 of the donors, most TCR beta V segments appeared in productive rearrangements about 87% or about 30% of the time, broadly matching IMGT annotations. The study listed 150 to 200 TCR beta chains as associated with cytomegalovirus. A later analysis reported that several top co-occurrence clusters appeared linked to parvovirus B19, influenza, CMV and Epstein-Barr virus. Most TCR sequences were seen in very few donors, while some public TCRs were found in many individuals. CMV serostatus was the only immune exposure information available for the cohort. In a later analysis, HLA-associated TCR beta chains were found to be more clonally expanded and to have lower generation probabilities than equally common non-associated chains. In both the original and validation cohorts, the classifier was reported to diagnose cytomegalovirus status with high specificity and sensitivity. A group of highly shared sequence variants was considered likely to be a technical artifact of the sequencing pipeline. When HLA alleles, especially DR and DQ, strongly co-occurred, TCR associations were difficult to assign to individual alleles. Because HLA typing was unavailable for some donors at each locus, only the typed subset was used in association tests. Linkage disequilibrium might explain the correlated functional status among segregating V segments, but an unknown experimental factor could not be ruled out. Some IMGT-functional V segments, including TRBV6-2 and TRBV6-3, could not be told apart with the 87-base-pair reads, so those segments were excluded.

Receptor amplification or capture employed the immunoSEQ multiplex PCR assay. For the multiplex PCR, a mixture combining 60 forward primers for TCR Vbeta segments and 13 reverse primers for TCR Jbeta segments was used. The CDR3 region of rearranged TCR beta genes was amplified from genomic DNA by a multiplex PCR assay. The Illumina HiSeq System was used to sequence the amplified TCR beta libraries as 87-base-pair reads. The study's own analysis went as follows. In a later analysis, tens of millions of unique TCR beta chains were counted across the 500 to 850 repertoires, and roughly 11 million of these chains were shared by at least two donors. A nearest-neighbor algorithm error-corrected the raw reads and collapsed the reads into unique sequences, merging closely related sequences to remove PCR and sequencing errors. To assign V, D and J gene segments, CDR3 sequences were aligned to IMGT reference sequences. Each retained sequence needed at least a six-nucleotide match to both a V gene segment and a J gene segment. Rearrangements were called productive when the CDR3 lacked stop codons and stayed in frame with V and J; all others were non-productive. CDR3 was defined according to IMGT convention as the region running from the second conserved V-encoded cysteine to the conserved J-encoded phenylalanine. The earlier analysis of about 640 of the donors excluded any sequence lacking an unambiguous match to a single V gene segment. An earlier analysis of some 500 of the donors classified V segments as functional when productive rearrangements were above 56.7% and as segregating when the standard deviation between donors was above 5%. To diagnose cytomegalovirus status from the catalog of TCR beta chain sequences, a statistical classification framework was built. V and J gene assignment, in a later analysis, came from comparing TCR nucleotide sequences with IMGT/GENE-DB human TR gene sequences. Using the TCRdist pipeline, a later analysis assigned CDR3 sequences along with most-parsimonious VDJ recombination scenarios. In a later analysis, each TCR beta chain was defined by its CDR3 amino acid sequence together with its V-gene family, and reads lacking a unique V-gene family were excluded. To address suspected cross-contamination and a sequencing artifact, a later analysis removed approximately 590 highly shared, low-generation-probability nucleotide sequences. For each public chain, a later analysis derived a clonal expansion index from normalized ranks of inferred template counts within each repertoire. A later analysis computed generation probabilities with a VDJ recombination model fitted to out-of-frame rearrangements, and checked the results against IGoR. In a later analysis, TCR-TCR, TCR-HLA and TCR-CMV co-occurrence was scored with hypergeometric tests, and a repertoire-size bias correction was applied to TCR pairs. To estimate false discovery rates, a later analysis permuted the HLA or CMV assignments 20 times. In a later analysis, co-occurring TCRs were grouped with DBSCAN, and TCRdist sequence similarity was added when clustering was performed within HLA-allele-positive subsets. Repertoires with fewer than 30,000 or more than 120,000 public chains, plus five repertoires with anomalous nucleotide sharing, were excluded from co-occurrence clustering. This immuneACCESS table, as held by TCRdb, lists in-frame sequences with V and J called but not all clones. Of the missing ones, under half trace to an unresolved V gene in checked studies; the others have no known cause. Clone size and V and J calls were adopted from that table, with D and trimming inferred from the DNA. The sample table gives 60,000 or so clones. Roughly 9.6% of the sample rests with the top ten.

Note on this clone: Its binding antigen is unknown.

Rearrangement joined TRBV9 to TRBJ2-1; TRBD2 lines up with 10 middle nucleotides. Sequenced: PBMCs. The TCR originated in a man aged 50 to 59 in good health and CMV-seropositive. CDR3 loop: CASSSGLAEQFF. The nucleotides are TGTGCCAGCAGCTCGGGACTAGCGGAGCAGTTCTTC.